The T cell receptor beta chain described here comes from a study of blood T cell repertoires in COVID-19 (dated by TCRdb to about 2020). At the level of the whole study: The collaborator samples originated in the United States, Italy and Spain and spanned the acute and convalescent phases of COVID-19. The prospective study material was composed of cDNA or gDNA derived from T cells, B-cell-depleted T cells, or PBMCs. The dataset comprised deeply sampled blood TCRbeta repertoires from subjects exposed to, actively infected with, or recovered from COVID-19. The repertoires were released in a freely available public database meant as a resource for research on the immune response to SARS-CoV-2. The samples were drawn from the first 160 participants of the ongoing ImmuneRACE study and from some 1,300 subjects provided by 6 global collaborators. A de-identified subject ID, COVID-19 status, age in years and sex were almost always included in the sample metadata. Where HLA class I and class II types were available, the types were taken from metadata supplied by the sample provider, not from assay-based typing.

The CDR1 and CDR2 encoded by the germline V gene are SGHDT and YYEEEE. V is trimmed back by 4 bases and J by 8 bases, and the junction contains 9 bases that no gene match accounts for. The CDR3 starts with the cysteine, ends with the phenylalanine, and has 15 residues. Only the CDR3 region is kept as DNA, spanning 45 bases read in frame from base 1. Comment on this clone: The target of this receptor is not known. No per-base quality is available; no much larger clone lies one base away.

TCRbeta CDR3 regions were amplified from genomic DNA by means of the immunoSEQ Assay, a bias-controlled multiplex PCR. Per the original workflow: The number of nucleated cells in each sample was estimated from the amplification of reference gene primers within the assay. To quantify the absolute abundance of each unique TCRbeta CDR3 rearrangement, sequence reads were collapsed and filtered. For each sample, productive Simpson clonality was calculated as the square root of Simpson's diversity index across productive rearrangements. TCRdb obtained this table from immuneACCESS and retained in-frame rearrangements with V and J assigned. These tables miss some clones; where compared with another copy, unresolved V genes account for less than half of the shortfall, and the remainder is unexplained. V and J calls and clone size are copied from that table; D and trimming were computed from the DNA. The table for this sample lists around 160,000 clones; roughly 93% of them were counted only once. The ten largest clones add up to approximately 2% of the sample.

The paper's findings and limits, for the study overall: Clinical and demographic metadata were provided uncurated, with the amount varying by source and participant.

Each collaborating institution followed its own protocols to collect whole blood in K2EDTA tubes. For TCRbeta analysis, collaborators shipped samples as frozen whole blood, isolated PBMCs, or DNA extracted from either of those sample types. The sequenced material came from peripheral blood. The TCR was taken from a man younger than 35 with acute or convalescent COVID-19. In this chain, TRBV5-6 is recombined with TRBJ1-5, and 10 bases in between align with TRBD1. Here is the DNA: TGTGCCAGCAGCCCGGGACAGGGGCGCCTAAAGCCCCAGCATTTT. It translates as CASSPGQGRLKPQHF.